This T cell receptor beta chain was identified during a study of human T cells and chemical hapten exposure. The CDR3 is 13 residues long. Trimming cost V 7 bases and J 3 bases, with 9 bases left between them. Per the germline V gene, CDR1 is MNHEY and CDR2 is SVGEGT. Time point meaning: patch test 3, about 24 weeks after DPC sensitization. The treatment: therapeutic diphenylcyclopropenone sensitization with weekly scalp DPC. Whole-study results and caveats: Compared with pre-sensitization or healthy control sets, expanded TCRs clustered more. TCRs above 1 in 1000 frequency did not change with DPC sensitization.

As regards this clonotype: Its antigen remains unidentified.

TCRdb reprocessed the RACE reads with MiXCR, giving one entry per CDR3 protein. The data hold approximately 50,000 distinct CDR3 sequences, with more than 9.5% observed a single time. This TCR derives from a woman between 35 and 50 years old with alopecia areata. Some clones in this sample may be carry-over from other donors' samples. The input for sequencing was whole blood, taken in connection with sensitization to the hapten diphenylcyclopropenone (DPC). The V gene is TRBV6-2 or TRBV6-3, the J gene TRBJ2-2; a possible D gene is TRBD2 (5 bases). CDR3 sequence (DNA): TGTGCCAGCACGATGGGAGACACCGGGGAGCTGTTTTTT. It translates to CASTMGDTGELFF.